The 8 T cell receptor beta chains presented below share a single source sample, sequenced in a study of shared clonotypes between healthy human individuals (dated by TCRdb to about 2020). Receptor amplification or capture employed the immunoSEQ multiplex PCR assay. TCRdb retrieved this table from immuneACCESS and kept in-frame rearrangements only. Not all clones are present; in checked studies, unresolved V genes account for under half, and no reason is known for the remainder. Within this sample are about 100,000 clones, with roughly 70% of them counted one time only. Approximately 24% of the sample belongs to the ten largest clones. The specimen was memory CD8+ T cells sorted from blood. Read against the paper, the sample's cell subset or site label means: CD45RO+ cells pooled with CCR7-negative TemRA cells. These receptors all stem from a woman aged 25 to 39 in good health.

In its sample, this clone was seen a few times. The chain joins TRBV27 to TRBJ1-1, with 9 bases fitting TRBD1. Per the germline V gene, CDR1 is MNHEY and CDR2 is SMNVEV (reference sequence). V gave up 6 bases and J gave up 5 bases; unmatched junction bases: 1. The CDR3 runs 12 residues. In DNA form, the CDR3 reads TGTGCCAGCAGGGGACAGGGAACTGAAGCTTTCTTT. Encoded protein: CASRGQGTEAFF.

The J gene is TRBJ2-3, the V gene TRBV25-1, with 8 bases matching TRBD2. Per the germline V gene, CDR1 is MGHDK and CDR2 is SYGVNS. With V trimmed by 3 bases and J by 6 bases, 17 bases remained unmatched. The CDR3 is made up of 18 amino acids. Here the CDR3 reads CASSEPTSGPGGHDTQYF. The CDR3 DNA reads as TGTGCCAGCAGTGAGCCAACTAGCGGACCCGGGGGCCATGATACGCAGTATTTT.

Comment on this clone: Other DNA sequences in the same sample also yield this CDR3. The chain joins TRBV19 to TRBJ2-3; 7 bases are a match to TRBD1. This CDR3 region has 17 residues. V dropped 3 bases and J dropped 3; count of bases not matched to a gene: 12. The V gene's germline CDR1 is LNHDA and CDR2 SQIVND (reference sequence). The CDR3 nucleotides read TGTGCCAGTAGTATGGACAGGCCGGACCCCTCAACAGATACGCAGTATTTT. It specifies CASSMDRPDPSTDTQYF.

The chain combines TRBV7-2 with TRBJ2-4; 9 bases match TRBD2. The CDR3 totals 17 residues. Germline loops: CDR1 SGHTA, CDR2 FQGNSA. The J segment lost 2 bases and the V segment lost 1 base, leaving 6 bases of the junction unmatched. CDR3 nucleotide sequence: TGTGCCAGCAGCTTAGAGCGGACTAGCGTGTCCAAAAACATTCAGTACTTC. Protein sequence: CASSLERTSVSKNIQYF.

The rearrangement uses TRBV6-1 and TRBJ2-7; 10 bases are a match to TRBD2. With 7 bases clipped from V and 6 bases from J, the junction kept 12 bases outside the gene matches. The CDR3 has 15 residues. Germline V gives CDR1 MNHNS, CDR2 SASEGT. The CDR3 loop reads CASNPGLAGVGEQYF. CDR3 sequence (DNA): TGTGCCAGCAACCCCGGGCTAGCGGGAGTGGGCGAGCAGTACTTC.

V gene TRBV5-4 combines with J gene TRBJ2-1; 8 bases line up with TRBD2. The junction had 14 bases not matched to a gene; V was cut back by 3 bases and J by 6 bases. Germline CDR1 and CDR2: SGHNT and YYREEE (reference sequence). The CDR3 runs to 17 residues. The CDR3 DNA sequence: TGTGCCAGCAGCTGGGTGTCGGGACTAGAAGGCTCCAATGAGCAGTTCTTC. It translates to CASSWVSGLEGSNEQFF.

This clone was seen only a few times. The chain carries TRBV4-1 and TRBJ2-7; D possibly corresponds to TRBD2 (6 bases). Germline-derived CDR1 and CDR2 are MGHRA and YSYEKL. Trimming removed 0 bases from V and 1 base from J, with 16 bases in between. CDR3 length: 17 amino acids. The CDR3 sequence is CASSQDLDSGASYEQYF. The CDR3 coding sequence is TGCGCCAGCAGCCAAGATTTAGATAGCGGAGCATCCTACGAGCAGTACTTC.

This clone was observed a single time. The chain uses TRBV25-1 and TRBJ2-5; TRBD1 is a possible D gene (6 bases). Trimming shortened V by 1 base and J by 5 bases, and 11 bases separated the two germline ends. Per the germline V gene, CDR1 is MGHDK and CDR2 is SYGVNS. The CDR3 is 14 residues long. Here the CDR3 DNA reads TGTGCCAGCAGTGAATTAACAGGGCCGGAGACCCAGTACTTC. It encodes CASSELTGPETQYF. Full variable domain (remainder filled in from reference TRBV25-1 and TRBJ2-5): EADIYQTPRYLVIGTGKKITLECSQTMGHDKMYWYQQDPGMELHLIHYSYGVNSTEKGDLSSESTVSRIRTEHFPLTLESARPSHTSQYLCASSELTGPETQYFGPGTRLLVL.